This is a list of T cell receptor beta chains from one sample in a study of early T cells in non-severe SARS-CoV-2 infection. TCRdb fed the 5' RACE reads into MiXCR, producing one record per CDR3 protein. The sample comprises approximately 79,000 distinct CDR3 sequences, about 13% of which are singletons, and less than 1.5% rests with the top ten. Sequencing used whole blood. These receptors all come from an adult who was a healthcare worker with PCR-confirmed SARS-CoV-2 infection or an uninfected control (not recorded which). Each CDR3 is given without its conserved first and last residue.

v_gene,j_gene,CDR3aa
TRBV12-3/TRBV12-4,TRBJ2-1,ASSLRAGGNEQF
TRBV20-1,TRBJ2-1,SARDPSPYNEQF
TRBV7-9,TRBJ2-1,ASSLGVGRLYNEQF
TRBV7-9,TRBJ2-7,ASSLDLEPYEQY
TRBV7-9,TRBJ2-7,ASSYFQGSYEQY
TRBV5-1,TRBJ2-5,ASSGQWGILKTQY
TRBV6-6,TRBJ2-3,ASSYPGGCTDTQY
TRBV7-2,TRBJ1-5,ASSFPGVGSNQPQH
TRBV29-1,TRBJ2-7,SVRTGLEQY
TRBV20-1,TRBJ1-2,SASGIANYGYT
TRBV30,TRBJ2-7,AWSAATSGSYEQY
TRBV20-1,TRBJ2-7,SARDLRQGYEQY
TRBV4-2,TRBJ2-3,ASSLDLGGDGTDTQY
TRBV29-1,TRBJ2-7,SVERDRGPEQY
TRBV12-3/TRBV12-4,TRBJ2-4,ASRGGLAKNIQY
TRBV6-5,TRBJ1-1,ASSTTGQAFEAF
TRBV29-1,TRBJ2-7,SAQAGDRGAYEQY
TRBV7-2,TRBJ2-3,ASSLHSWGLAGGLSTDTQY
TRBV6-1,TRBJ1-2,ASSEGQTLVYGYT
TRBV29-1,TRBJ2-7,SVLEGPYEQY
TRBV29-1,TRBJ2-3,SVVGDRGKDTQY
TRBV7-9,TRBJ1-1,ASRGRQGINTEAF
TRBV28,TRBJ2-1,ASSLGRGEQF
TRBV28,TRBJ1-4,ASSFPRTLLTGIYEKLF